One sample yielded the 13 T cell receptor beta chains listed below, sequenced in a study of shared clonotypes between healthy human individuals. TCRdb's table, derived via immunoSEQ multiplex PCR, lists solely in-frame clones and lacks some. Altogether 550,000 to 850,000 clones are present, over 55% being singletons, with the ten largest covering less than 2%. Sequenced input: memory CD4+ T cells sorted from blood. Subset indicated: CD45RA-negative fraction. The receptors were gathered from a woman in her twenties or thirties in good health.

The V gene is TRBV28, the J gene TRBJ2-7; D unclear. Between the trimmed V and J ends, which lost 6 bases and 0 bases, there was a span of 6 bases. Per the germline V gene, CDR1 is MDHEN and CDR2 is SYDVKM. The length of the CDR3 is 12 residues. This chain's CDR3 is CASRLSSYEQYF. The CDR3 DNA reads TGTGCCAGCAGGTTAAGCTCCTACGAGCAGTACTTC.

The chain uses TRBV27 and TRBJ2-2; a weak D match, TRBD2 (6 bases). Germline CDR1 and CDR2: MNHEY and SMNVEV (reference sequence). Between the trimmed V and J ends, which lost 6 bases and 2 bases, there was a span of 13 bases. There are 15 residues in the CDR3. CDR3 amino acids: CASRAPGTNTGELFF. CDR3 sequence (DNA): TGTGCCAGCAGGGCCCCCGGGACTAACACCGGGGAGCTGTTTTTT.

J is TRBJ2-3 and V is TRBV7-9, with TRBD2 matching over 13 bases. The CDR3 is made up of 18 amino acids. Germline V gives CDR1 SEHNR, CDR2 FQNEAQ (reference sequence). V trimming: 5 bases; J trimming: 2 bases; junction bases outside the gene matches: 10. CDR3 bases: TGTGCCAGCAGCGCGTGGACTAGCGGGAGCGGAAACACAGATACGCAGTATTTT. Encoded protein: CASSAWTSGSGNTDTQYF.

CDR3 residues: CASSLDLGNYNEQFF. CDR3 in DNA: TGTGCCAGCAGCTTAGATCTCGGGAACTACAATGAGCAGTTCTTC. This chain uses TRBV11-2 with TRBJ2-1, with D tentatively TRBD2 (5 bases). The CDR3 totals 15 residues. The germline V and J ends were trimmed by 0 bases and 3 bases, with 9 bases remaining between them. Germline V lookup: CDR1 SGHAT, CDR2 FQNNGV.

About this clone itself: Additional DNA sequences in this sample encode the identical CDR3. The V call is TRBV5-5, the J call TRBJ1-2; D not resolved. With 0 bases removed from V and 2 bases from J, the gap between germline ends came to 5 bases. The CDR3 covers 13 residues. Germline lookup yields CDR1 SGHKS and CDR2 YYEKEE (reference sequence). The CDR3 nucleotides are TGTGCCAGCAGCTTGGCGGGGAACTATGGCTACACCTTC. Amino acids: CASSLAGNYGYTF.

This clone was seen once. The V call is TRBV28, the J call TRBJ2-5; TRBD2 matches 9 bases. V shed 2 bases and J 2 bases; nucleotides not matched to a gene: 9. The CDR3 has 17 residues. Germline loops: CDR1 MDHEN, CDR2 SYDVKM. CDR3 nucleotides: TGTGCCAGCAGTTTAGGAACGCTAGCGGGGCAGCAAGAGACCCAGTACTTC. Residues: CASSLGTLAGQQETQYF.

This chain connects TRBV7-9 to TRBJ2-3; unclear D gene. V was pared by 1 base and J by 9 bases, with 11 bases between. This CDR3 has 13 amino acids. CDR1 is SEHNR, CDR2 FQNEAQ, per germline (reference sequence). CDR3 region: CASSLDVGLTQYF. DNA of the CDR3: TGTGCCAGCAGCTTAGATGTGGGGTTAACGCAGTATTTT.

This chain uses TRBV29-1 with TRBJ2-5; 16 bases are shared with TRBD2. The J call may be wrong; the DNA end is better matched by TRBJ2-7. This CDR3 has 14 residues. Germline V gives CDR1 SQVTM, CDR2 ANQGSEA. CDR3: CSVAGLAGGDEQYF. CDR3 DNA: TGCAGCGTTGCGGGACTAGCGGGAGGGGACGAGCAGTACTTC.

The J gene is TRBJ2-7, the V gene TRBV28, with 11 nucleotides matching TRBD1. CDR1 is MDHEN and CDR2 is SYDVKM in the germline V gene. V lost 6 bases, J lost 4 bases, and 11 bases stayed unmatched. The CDR3 length is 16 residues. CDR3 coding DNA: TGTGCCAGCAGCAGTACGGGGACAGGGGGTCGTTACGAGCAGTACTTC. Its protein is CASSSTGTGGRYEQYF.

The chain recombines TRBV11-2 with TRBJ1-2; no reliable D call. Germline values: CDR1 SGHAT, CDR2 FQNNGV. The CDR3 consists of 11 residues. Trimming shortened V by 7 bases and J by 5 bases, and 8 bases separated the two germline ends. For the CDR3, the DNA is TGTGCCAGCACGTTACAGTATGGCTACACCTTC. Its translation is CASTLQYGYTF.

The chain links TRBV7-2 to TRBJ2-3; TRBD2 matches at 10 bases. The CDR3 is 17 residues long. After removal of 2 bases from V and 2 bases from J, the junction contained 7 bases not matched to a gene. CDR1 is SGHTA and CDR2 is FQGNSA in the germline V gene. In DNA form, the CDR3 reads TGTGCCAGCAGCTTACGGGCTAGCGGGAGTCCCACAGATACGCAGTATTTT. Translation: CASSLRASGSPTDTQYF.

This clone showed up just once. This chain joins TRBV7-9 and TRBJ1-5; D is unresolved. Germline V gene lookup returns CDR1 SEHNR and CDR2 FQNEAQ (reference sequence). This CDR3 spans 11 amino acids. V shed 1 base and J shed 10 bases, with 5 bases lying between them. The CDR3 coding sequence is TGTGCCAGCAGCTTAGTATCCCCCCAGCATTTT. As protein: CASSLVSPQHF.

This clone was observed a single time. The J gene is TRBJ1-5, the V gene TRBV15, with 10 positions matching TRBD1. The V segment lost 1 base and the J segment 1 base; nucleotides outside the gene matches: 13. The CDR3 has 20 residues. Germline lookup yields CDR1 LNHNV and CDR2 YYDKDF (reference sequence). In nucleotides, the CDR3 is TGTGCCACCAGCAGAGCACTCCCGGGACAGGGGCCTTTCAGCAATCAGCCCCAGCATTTT. The encoded protein is CATSRALPGQGPFSNQPQHF.